There are a few counts of the clone carrying this T cell receptor (beta chain). The entry originates in a study of human T cells and chemical hapten exposure. On the study more broadly: Sensitizing treatment utilized 2% DPC over a 2 cm by 2 cm portion of upper inner arm skin.

TCRdb itself ran the RACE reads through MiXCR, one entry per CDR3 protein. The sample includes some 180,000 distinct CDR3 sequences, approximately 20% of them seen just once. Regarding time point: patch test 1, 2 weeks after DPC sensitization. The treatment was: therapeutic diphenylcyclopropenone sensitization with weekly scalp DPC. Germline V lookup: CDR1 ENHRY, CDR2 SYGVKD. J was trimmed by 3 bases and V by 2 bases; bases with no gene match: 7. The CDR3 totals 16 residues. The TCR was taken from a woman aged 45-65 years with alopecia areata. Some clones in this sample may be carry-over from other donors' samples. Material: whole blood, obtained in connection with sensitization to the hapten diphenylcyclopropenone (DPC). The chain is built from TRBV10-3 and TRBJ2-7; 10 nucleotides line up with TRBD2. This CDR3 is CAISEPGGTSDYEQYF. The CDR3 region has the DNA TGTGCCATCAGTGAGCCAGGGGGGACTAGCGACTACGAGCAGTACTTC.